This TCR beta chain was profiled in a study of blood T cell repertoires in COVID-19. For the study at large: COVID-19 samples from acute and convalescent phases originated in the United States, Italy and Spain.

Per the original data handling: Estimation of nucleated cell counts relied on the amplification of reference gene primers. Method: immunoSEQ multiplex PCR; TCRdb's copy keeps in-frame clones and lacks some. V, J and clone size are taken as reported in that table, and D and trimming were inferred from the DNA itself. The table has over 250,000 clones, approximately 86% seen once. Categorization into cohorts depended on clinical history that participants reported. The V end lost 2 bases, the J end lost 0 bases, and 7 bases lay between the germline ends. The length of the CDR3 is 15 residues. The germline gives CDR1 SEHNR, CDR2 FQNEAQ (reference sequence).

J is TRBJ2-2 and V is TRBV7-9; no reliable D call. The sequenced sample was PBMCs or T cells enriched from blood (not recorded which). This clonotype was sampled from a woman aged 18-29 years who had recovered from COVID-19. In nucleotides, the CDR3 is TGTGCCAGCAGCTTATCGCAGGCGAACACCGGGGAGCTGTTTTTT. Protein product: CASSLSQANTGELFF.